This T cell receptor (beta chain) emerged from a study of blood T cells in healthy people across ages. Study in general: Per every two T cells, about one barcoded beta molecule was captured by template switching. Study conclusions and caveats: More naive CD4+ cells and higher diversity were found in long-lived than in aged donors.

Together with a sample-barcoded 5' primer, a J-beta primer mix was included in a second PCR lasting roughly 6 to 12 cycles. Each CDR3 protein is one row after TCRdb ran MiXCR on the 5' RACE reads. The sample has about 680,000 distinct CDR3 sequences, about half seen once. Comments on this clonotype: The target antigen is unknown. At one of its ends the junction is not consistent with the germline gene, which may arise from a read error.

The sequence came from a woman in her sixties or seventies in good health. The sample comprised blood.

The CDR3 region is CSDKRAGARNSGYTF. The CDR3 DNA sequence: TGCAGCGATAAGCGGGCGGGGGCTCGTAACTCTGGCTACACCTTC. The chain combines TRBV29-1 with TRBJ1-2, with D possibly matching TRBD1 (6 bases). The CDR3 covers 15 residues. From germline, CDR1 is SQVTM and CDR2 ANQGSEA.